The next 4 T cell receptor beta chains were all read from a single sample in a study of technical replicates of blood from a handful of donors. Some clones are missing from TCRdb's copy, which holds only in-frame ones; the method was immunoSEQ multiplex PCR. The data hold 53,000 or so clones, with 93% observed a single time. The sample consisted of PBMCs. The source is a human donor in good health. Some clones in this sample may be carry-over from other donors' samples.

This chain joins TRBV7-8 and TRBJ2-7, with a weak D call TRBD2 (6 bases). The ends were cut back, 4 bases at V and 6 bases at J, with 19 bases in the middle. This CDR3 comprises 15 residues. CDR1 SGHVS and CDR2 FQNEAQ come from the germline V gene. Here the CDR3 DNA reads TGTGCCAGCAGCTCGTTTATGGGACTGGCTCTCGAGCAGTACTTC. Its protein product is CASSSFMGLALEQYF.

The chain uses TRBV29-1 and TRBJ2-3, with TRBD2 identical over 9 bases. CDR1 and CDR2 from the germline V gene are SQVTM and ANQGSEA. V lost 6 bases, J lost 0 bases, and 4 bases stayed unmatched. The CDR3 spans 14 residues. The CDR3 sequence is CSVRTSASTDTQYF. The CDR3 DNA follows: TGCAGCGTCCGGACTAGCGCAAGCACAGATACGCAGTATTTT.

The V gene is TRBV4-3, the J gene TRBJ1-1, with a possible D match to TRBD1 (5 bases). The V end lost 0 bases, the J end lost 5 bases, and 13 bases lay between the germline ends. CDR3 size: 15 residues. Germline CDR1 is LGHNA and CDR2 is YSLEER. This chain's CDR3 is CASSQDGTRGTEAFF. CDR3 DNA: TGCGCCAGCAGCCAAGATGGAACTCGGGGGACTGAAGCTTTCTTT.

The chain is built from TRBV7-8 and TRBJ2-3, with TRBD2 identical over 10 bases. The CDR3 is 16 amino acids. Germline assignment: CDR1 SGHVS and CDR2 FQNEAQ. V was pared by 5 bases and J by 2 bases, with 7 bases of the junction left unmatched. This CDR3 is CASSLGLAGVTDTQYF. CDR3 bases: TGTGCCAGCAGCCTGGGGCTAGCGGGAGTCACAGATACGCAGTATTTT.